These T cell receptor beta chains were read from a single sample in a study of preoperative IRX-2 immunotherapy in early breast cancer. Measured with immunoSEQ multiplex PCR; TCRdb has only the in-frame clones, and not every one. Of 40,000 or so clones listed, approximately 94% are singletons. Sequencing was performed on tumor tissue, taken after IRX-2 immunotherapy. These receptors were taken from a human donor with breast cancer. The CDR3 runs from the conserved cysteine through the conserved F or W. The order of the fields is V gene, clone size, J gene, D gene, CDR3 protein, CDR3 DNA. A D gene is named only where the DNA matches it firmly. Not all rows give a size; the values are once, few, many and, for expanded clones, a class.

V: TRBV28
size: .
J: TRBJ2-5
D: .
CDR3: CASRSDSSYQETQYF
DNA: TGTGCCAGCAGGTCGGACTCCTCGTACCAAGAGACCCAGTACTTC

V: TRBV27
size: .
J: TRBJ2-3
D: TRBD2
CDR3: CASRPGLAGEVTQYF
DNA: TGTGCCAGCAGACCGGGACTAGCGGGAGAGGTTACGCAGTATTTT

V: TRBV7-9
size: .
J: TRBJ2-7
D: .
CDR3: CASSPGSWAGDFYEQYF
DNA: TGTGCCAGCAGCCCCGGGTCTTGGGCAGGGGATTTCTACGAGCAGTACTTC

V: TRBV18
size: .
J: TRBJ1-2
D: .
CDR3: CASSPAAGRAANYGYTF
DNA: TGTGCCAGCTCACCAGCGGCAGGGAGGGCAGCTAACTATGGCTACACCTTC

V: TRBV7-3
size: .
J: TRBJ2-1
D: .
CDR3: CASSYTPSDEQFF
DNA: TGTGCCAGCAGTTACACCCCTAGTGATGAGCAGTTCTTC

V: TRBV6-4
size: .
J: TRBJ2-3
D: .
CDR3: CASSVELASTDTQYF
DNA: TGTGCCAGCAGTGTGGAGCTAGCTAGCACAGATACGCAGTATTTT

V: TRBV7-3
size: .
J: TRBJ2-3
D: .
CDR3: CASSVTALDTQYF
DNA: TGTGCCAGCAGCGTTACAGCCTTAGATACGCAGTATTTT

V: TRBV6-6
size: .
J: TRBJ2-7
D: TRBD1
CDR3: CASSYRTGGNEQYF
DNA: TGTGCCAGCAGTTACAGGACAGGGGGGAACGAGCAGTACTTC

V: TRBV5-4
size: .
J: TRBJ2-4
D: .
CDR3: CASSLGGRNIQYF
DNA: TGTGCCAGCAGCTTGGGAGGTAGGAACATTCAGTACTTC

V: TRBV27
size: .
J: TRBJ2-7
D: TRBD1
CDR3: CASSRDRVPYEQYF
DNA: TGTGCCAGCAGTCGTGACAGGGTACCATACGAGCAGTACTTC

V: TRBV18
size: .
J: TRBJ2-2
D: .
CDR3: CASSQYGGELFF
DNA: TGTGCCAGCTCACAATATGGCGGGGAGCTGTTTTTT

V: TRBV7-6
size: .
J: TRBJ2-7
D: .
CDR3: CASSPFRGDDTVDEQYF
DNA: TGTGCCAGCAGCCCATTCAGGGGGGATGACACTGTTGACGAGCAGTACTTC

V: TRBV2
size: .
J: TRBJ2-7
D: .
CDR3: CASSDRYEQYF
DNA: TGTGCCAGCAGTGACCGCTACGAGCAGTACTTC

V: TRBV6-4
size: .
J: TRBJ1-4
D: .
CDR3: CASSVDLGEKLFF
DNA: TGTGCCAGCAGTGTGGACCTAGGGGAAAAACTGTTTTTT

V: TRBV28
size: .
J: TRBJ1-1
D: .
CDR3: CASSSLAGVPEAFF
DNA: TGTGCCAGCAGCTCGCTAGCAGGGGTCCCTGAAGCTTTCTTT

V: TRBV2
size: .
J: TRBJ2-1
D: .
CDR3: CASSGVEMSSYNEQFF
DNA: TGTGCCAGCAGTGGGGTGGAAATGAGCTCCTACAATGAGCAGTTCTTC

V: TRBV28
size: .
J: TRBJ1-4
D: .
CDR3: CASRLSEKLFF
DNA: TGTGCCAGCAGGTTGTCAGAAAAACTGTTTTTT

V: TRBV5-1
size: .
J: TRBJ2-2
D: .
CDR3: CASSLMRAGELFF
DNA: TGCGCCAGCAGCTTGATGAGAGCCGGGGAGCTGTTTTTT

V: TRBV30
size: .
J: TRBJ2-3
D: TRBD2
CDR3: CAWTLGAGGTDTQYF
DNA: TGTGCCTGGACCCTCGGGGCGGGAGGCACAGATACGCAGTATTTT

V: TRBV5-1
size: .
J: TRBJ2-7
D: .
CDR3: CASSLEAGSYYEQYF
DNA: TGCGCCAGCAGCTTGGAGGCAGGGTCCTACTACGAGCAGTACTTC

V: TRBV29-1
size: .
J: TRBJ1-5
D: .
CDR3: CSVRYLNQPQHF
DNA: TGCAGCGTGAGGTATCTCAATCAGCCCCAGCATTTT

V: TRBV7-8
size: few
J: TRBJ1-5
D: .
CDR3: CASTLGSNQPQHF
DNA: TGTGCCAGCACCCTAGGGAGCAATCAGCCCCAGCATTTT

V: TRBV18
size: .
J: TRBJ2-1
D: TRBD2
CDR3: CASSPSGLAGAPEQFF
DNA: TGTGCCAGCTCCCCATCGGGACTAGCGGGAGCACCTGAGCAGTTCTTC

V: TRBV7-3
size: few
J: TRBJ1-2
D: .
CDR3: CASSPPGLGINYGYTF
DNA: TGTGCCAGCAGCCCACCGGGATTAGGGATTAACTATGGCTACACCTTC

V: TRBV5-5
size: .
J: TRBJ1-2
D: .
CDR3: CASSPDMGLYGYTF
DNA: TGTGCCAGCAGCCCCGATATGGGGCTCTATGGCTACACCTTC

V: TRBV4-1
size: .
J: TRBJ1-2
D: TRBD1
CDR3: CASSQTQGAGFGYTF
DNA: TGCGCCAGCAGCCAGACACAGGGGGCAGGCTTTGGCTACACCTTC

V: TRBV7-6
size: .
J: TRBJ2-7
D: .
CDR3: CASSLPQGEQYF
DNA: TGTGCCAGCAGCTTACCCCAGGGGGAGCAGTACTTC

V: TRBV9
size: .
J: TRBJ1-1
D: .
CDR3: CASSPDESWVTEAFF
DNA: TGTGCCAGCAGCCCCGACGAATCCTGGGTCACTGAAGCTTTCTTT

V: TRBV30
size: .
J: TRBJ2-1
D: .
CDR3: CAWGGEQFF
DNA: TGTGCCTGGGGAGGGGAGCAGTTCTTC

V: TRBV21-1
size: .
J: TRBJ2-2
D: .
CDR3: CASSRGTDTGELFF
DNA: TGTGCCAGCAGTCGCGGGACAGACACCGGGGAGCTGTTTTTT

V: TRBV28
size: .
J: TRBJ2-2
D: .
CDR3: CASSVTGTTGELFF
DNA: TGTGCCAGCAGTGTTACAGGGACCACCGGGGAGCTGTTTTTT

V: TRBV9
size: once
J: TRBJ2-7
D: .
CDR3: CASSASGRHEQYF
DNA: TGTGCCAGCAGCGCTTCTGGGAGACACGAGCAGTACTTC

V: TRBV4-1
size: .
J: TRBJ1-2
D: .
CDR3: CASSQEKVRSGYLYGYTF
DNA: TGCGCCAGCAGCCAAGAAAAAGTGAGGAGTGGTTACTTGTATGGCTACACCTTC

V: TRBV12-2
size: .
J: TRBJ2-6
D: .
CDR3: CASRARKQGLSSGANVLTF
DNA: TGTGCAAGTCGCGCCCGAAAACAGGGGCTTTCCTCTGGGGCCAACGTCCTGACTTTC

V: TRBV10-1
size: .
J: TRBJ2-1
D: .
CDR3: CASSDFVDSYNEQFF
DNA: TGCGCCAGCAGTGATTTTGTAGACTCCTACAATGAGCAGTTCTTC

V: TRBV5-5
size: .
J: TRBJ2-3
D: .
CDR3: CASSLGGTLTDTQYF
DNA: TGTGCCAGCAGCCTTGGGGGGACCCTCACAGATACGCAGTATTTT

V: TRBV11-3
size: .
J: TRBJ2-1
D: .
CDR3: CASSPPGWGGDNEQFF
DNA: TGTGCCAGCAGCCCCCCTGGCTGGGGTGGGGACAATGAGCAGTTCTTC

V: TRBV4-1
size: once
J: TRBJ2-2
D: .
CDR3: CASSHPGGLNTGELFF
DNA: TGCGCCAGCAGCCACCCCGGGGGCCTGAACACCGGGGAGCTGTTTTTT

V: TRBV30
size: .
J: TRBJ2-5
D: TRBD1
CDR3: CAWSRQGGETQYF
DNA: TGTGCCTGGAGTCGACAGGGGGGAGAGACCCAGTACTTC

V: TRBV7-2
size: once
J: TRBJ2-1
D: .
CDR3: CASSLDLGTPNDEQFF
DNA: TGTGCCAGCAGCTTAGATCTTGGGACACCGAACGATGAGCAGTTCTTC

V: TRBV6-5
size: once
J: TRBJ2-7
D: .
CDR3: CASSPDNYEQYF
DNA: TGTGCCAGCAGTCCTGACAATTACGAGCAGTACTTC

V: TRBV9
size: .
J: TRBJ1-1
D: TRBD1
CDR3: CASSVDLRGDTEAFF
DNA: TGTGCCAGCAGCGTTGACCTCAGGGGGGACACTGAAGCTTTCTTT

V: TRBV30
size: .
J: TRBJ2-5
D: TRBD1
CDR3: CAWSVRRTGRKTQYF
DNA: TGTGCCTGGAGTGTACGAAGGACAGGGCGAAAGACCCAGTACTTC

V: TRBV10-3
size: .
J: TRBJ2-1
D: TRBD1
CDR3: CAISGWTGEGEQFF
DNA: TGTGCCATCAGTGGGTGGACAGGAGAAGGTGAGCAGTTCTTC

V: TRBV27
size: .
J: TRBJ2-6
D: TRBD1
CDR3: CASTPGQGLSGANVLTF
DNA: TGTGCCAGCACCCCGGGACAGGGGTTGTCTGGGGCCAACGTCCTGACTTTC

V: TRBV10-3
size: .
J: TRBJ2-1
D: TRBD2
CDR3: CAISGLVGNEQFF
DNA: TGTGCCATCAGCGGACTAGTCGGCAATGAGCAGTTCTTC

V: TRBV4-3
size: .
J: TRBJ2-7
D: .
CDR3: CANSQVLGPTYEQYF
DNA: TGCGCCAACAGCCAAGTTCTTGGGCCAACCTACGAGCAGTACTTC

V: TRBV5-1
size: .
J: TRBJ2-1
D: TRBD1
CDR3: CASSLLGTGSAVDNEQFF
DNA: TGCGCCAGCAGCTTGCTTGGGACAGGGTCGGCTGTCGACAATGAGCAGTTCTTC

V: TRBV4-3
size: .
J: TRBJ2-3
D: .
CDR3: CASSQDPFTDTQYF
DNA: TGCGCCAGCAGCCAAGATCCCTTCACAGATACGCAGTATTTT

V: TRBV7-3
size: .
J: TRBJ2-3
D: TRBD2
CDR3: CASSFGEGGVTDTQYF
DNA: TGTGCCAGCAGCTTTGGGGAGGGCGGGGTCACAGATACGCAGTATTTT

V: TRBV30
size: .
J: TRBJ1-5
D: .
CDR3: CAWSGGRGGGQPQHF
DNA: TGTGCCTGGAGTGGGGGCAGGGGAGGAGGTCAGCCCCAGCATTTT